A single sample gave rise to the 3 T cell receptor beta chains below, sequenced in a study of T cells in Graves' hyperthyroidism and ophthalmopathy. There were TCR beta CDR3 regions amplified from RNA transcripts. With the HTBI primer set, the TCR CDR3 went through a first round of RT-PCR. TCRdb re-called the multiplex PCR reads with MiXCR, one entry per CDR3 protein. The sample includes around 400,000 distinct CDR3 sequences, about 13% of them seen just once. The source material was blood. These receptors were obtained from a woman under 30 with Graves' hyperthyroidism.

This clonotype has at least ten counts. The V and J genes are TRBV2 and TRBJ1-3; D is undetermined. Germline CDR1 is SNHLY and CDR2 is FYNNEI. Trimming removed 4 bases at V and 2 bases at J, with 6 bases between. The CDR3 is made up of 13 amino acids. This CDR3 reads CASSAEAGNTIYF. CDR3 nucleotides: TGTGCCAGCAGTGCGGAGGCTGGAAACACCATATATTTT.

V gene TRBV28 combines with J gene TRBJ2-5; TRBD2 aligns across 8 bases. Germline trimming cut 6 bases from V and 5 bases from J; bases unmatched to any gene: 8. Germline-derived CDR1 and CDR2 are MDHEN and SYDVKM. CDR3 length equals 14 residues. The CDR3 spells CASSWERGSETQYF. Here the CDR3 DNA reads TGTGCCAGCAGCTGGGAGCGGGGGTCGGAGACCCAGTACTTC.

This clonotype was recorded many times. The chain combines TRBV12-3 or TRBV12-4 with TRBJ2-1, with D uncertain. The V gene lost 5 bases and the J gene lost 10 bases, with 12 bases spanning the gap. The CDR3 spans 12 residues. CDR3 coding DNA: TGTGCCAGCAGTCCCCTCGCTCGGGAGCAGTTCTTC. It codes for CASSPLAREQFF.